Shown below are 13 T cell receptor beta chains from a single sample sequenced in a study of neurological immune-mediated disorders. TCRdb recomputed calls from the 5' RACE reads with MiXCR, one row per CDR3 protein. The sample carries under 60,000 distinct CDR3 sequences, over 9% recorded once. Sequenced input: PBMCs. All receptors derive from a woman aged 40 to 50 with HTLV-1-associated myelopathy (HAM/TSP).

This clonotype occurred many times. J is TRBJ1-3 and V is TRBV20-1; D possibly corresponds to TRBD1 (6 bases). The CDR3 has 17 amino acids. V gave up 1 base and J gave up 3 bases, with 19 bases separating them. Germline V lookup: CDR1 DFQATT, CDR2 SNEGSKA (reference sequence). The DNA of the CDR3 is TGCAGTGCTAGAGTCCTTGGCGGGGGGCTTGGTGGAAACACCATATATTTT. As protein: CSARVLGGGLGGNTIYF.

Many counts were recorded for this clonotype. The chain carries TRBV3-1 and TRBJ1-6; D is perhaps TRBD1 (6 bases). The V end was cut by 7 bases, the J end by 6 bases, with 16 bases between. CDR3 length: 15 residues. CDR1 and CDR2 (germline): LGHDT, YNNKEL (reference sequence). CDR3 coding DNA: TGTGCCAGCACCCCAAGGGGGGCGCTTAATTCACCCCTCCACTTT. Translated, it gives CASTPRGALNSPLHF.

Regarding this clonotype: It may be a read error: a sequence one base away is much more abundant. DNA for the CDR3: TGTGCCAACAGTTTTCACAGGGCGGAACAGCCCCAGCATTTT. This translates into CANSFHRAEQPQHF. The gene calls are TRBV12-3 or TRBV12-4 and TRBJ1-5; D is perhaps TRBD1 (6 bases). CDR3 size: 14 residues.

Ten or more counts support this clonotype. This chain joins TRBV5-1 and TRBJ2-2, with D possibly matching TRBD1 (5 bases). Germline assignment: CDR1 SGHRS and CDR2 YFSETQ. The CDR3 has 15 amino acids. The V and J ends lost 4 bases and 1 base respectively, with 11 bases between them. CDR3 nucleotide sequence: TGCGCCAGCAGCCCTTCACAGGTGAACACCGGGGAGCTGTTTTTT. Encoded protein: CASSPSQVNTGELFF.

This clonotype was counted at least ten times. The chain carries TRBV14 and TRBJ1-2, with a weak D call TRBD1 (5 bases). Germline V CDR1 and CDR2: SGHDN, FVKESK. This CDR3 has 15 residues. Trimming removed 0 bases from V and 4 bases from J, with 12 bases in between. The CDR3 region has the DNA TGTGCCAGCAGCCAAGATAATGCAGGGTTCTATGGCTACACCTTC. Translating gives CASSQDNAGFYGYTF.

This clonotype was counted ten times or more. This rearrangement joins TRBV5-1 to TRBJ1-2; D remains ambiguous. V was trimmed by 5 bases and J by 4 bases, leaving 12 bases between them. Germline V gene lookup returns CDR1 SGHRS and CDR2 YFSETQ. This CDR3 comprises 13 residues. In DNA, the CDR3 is TGCGCCAGCAGTGTTAGTAGCGGCTATGGCTACACCTTC. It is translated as CASSVSSGYGYTF.

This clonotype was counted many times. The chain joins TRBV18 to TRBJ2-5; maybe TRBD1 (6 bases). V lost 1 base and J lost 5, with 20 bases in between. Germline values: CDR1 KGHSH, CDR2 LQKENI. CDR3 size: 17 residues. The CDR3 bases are TGTGCCAGCTCACCACGGCTGGAGTTTGCCACAGGGGAGACCCAGTACTTC. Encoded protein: CASSPRLEFATGETQYF.

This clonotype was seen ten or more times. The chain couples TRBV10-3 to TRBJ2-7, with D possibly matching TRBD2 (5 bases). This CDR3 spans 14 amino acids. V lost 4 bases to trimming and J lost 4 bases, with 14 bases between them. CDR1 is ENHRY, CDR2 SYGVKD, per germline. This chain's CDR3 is CAISGGIGEYEQYF. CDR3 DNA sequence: TGTGCCATCAGTGGAGGGATAGGAGAATACGAGCAGTACTTC.

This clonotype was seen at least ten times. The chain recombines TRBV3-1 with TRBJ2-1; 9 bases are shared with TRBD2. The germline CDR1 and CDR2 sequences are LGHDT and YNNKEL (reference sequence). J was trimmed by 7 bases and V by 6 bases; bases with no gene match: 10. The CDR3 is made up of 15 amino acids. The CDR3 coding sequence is TGTGCCAGCAGGGCAAGCGGGGGGCTTCGGAATGAGCAGTTCTTC. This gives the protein CASRASGGLRNEQFF.

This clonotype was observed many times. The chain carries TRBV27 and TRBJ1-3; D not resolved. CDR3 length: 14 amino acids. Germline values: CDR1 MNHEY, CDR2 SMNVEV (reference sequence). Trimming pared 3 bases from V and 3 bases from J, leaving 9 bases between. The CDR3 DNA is TGTGCCAGCAGTTTCCCTCAAGGTGGAAACACCATATATTTT. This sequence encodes CASSFPQGGNTIYF.

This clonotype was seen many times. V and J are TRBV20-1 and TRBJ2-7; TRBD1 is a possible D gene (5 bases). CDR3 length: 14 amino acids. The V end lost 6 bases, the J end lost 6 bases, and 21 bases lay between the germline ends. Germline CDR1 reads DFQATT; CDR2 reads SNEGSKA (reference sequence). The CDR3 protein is CSASSLIRQGEQYF. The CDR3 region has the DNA TGCAGTGCCTCTTCACTGATCCGGCAGGGCGAGCAGTACTTC.

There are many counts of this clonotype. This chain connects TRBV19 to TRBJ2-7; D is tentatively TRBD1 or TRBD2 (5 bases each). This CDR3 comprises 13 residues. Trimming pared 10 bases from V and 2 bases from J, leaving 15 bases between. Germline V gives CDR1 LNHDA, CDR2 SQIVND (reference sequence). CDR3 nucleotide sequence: TGTGCCACCCGAGAGGGGTCTACCTACGAGCAGTACTTC. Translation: CATREGSTYEQYF.

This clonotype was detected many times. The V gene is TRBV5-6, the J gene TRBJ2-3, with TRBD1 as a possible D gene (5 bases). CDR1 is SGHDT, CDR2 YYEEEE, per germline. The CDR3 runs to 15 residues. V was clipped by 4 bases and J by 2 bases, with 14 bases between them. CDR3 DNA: TGTGCCAGCAGCACAGGAGTTCTAGTCACAGATACGCAGTATTTT. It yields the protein CASSTGVLVTDTQYF.